This TCR beta chain came from a study of T cell changes during pregnancy in multiple sclerosis. The CDR3 runs 14 residues. The germline V gene has CDR1 MDHEN and CDR2 SYDVKM. J gave up 6 bases and V 8 bases, and 6 bases lay outside the gene matches. TCRdb's copy holds only in-frame clones and misses some; the assay was immunoSEQ multiplex PCR. The sample lists some 38,000 clones; roughly 90% were seen once. The sequence was collected from a female donor with multiple sclerosis, enrolled in a pregnancy study. Here the sequenced sample was CD4+ T cells from peripheral blood mononuclear cells, taken in the second trimester of pregnancy. The chain combines TRBV28 with TRBJ1-5; TRBD1 aligns across 11 bases. This CDR3 reads CASRTGGSGQPQHF. DNA for the CDR3: TGTGCCAGCCGGACAGGGGGCTCCGGTCAGCCCCAGCATTTT.